Below are 20 T cell receptor beta chains sequenced from a single sample in a study of high-grade serous ovarian cancer treatment subgroups. The method was immunoSEQ multiplex PCR; TCRdb's version includes in-frame clones alone and lacks a portion of them. The sample lists about 33,000 clones, approximately 81% occurring once. Tumor samples were taken before definitive surgery or chemotherapy. The sequenced sample consisted of tumor tissue. These receptors came from a human donor with high-grade serous ovarian cancer.

This sequence joins TRBV11-2 and TRBJ2-6, with D possibly being TRBD1 (5 bases). In germline, CDR1 is SGHAT, CDR2 FQNNGV. The ends were cut back, 10 bases at V and 3 bases at J, with 10 bases in the middle. The CDR3 is made up of 13 amino acids. For the CDR3, the DNA is TGTGCCACAGAAGGGGTTGGGGCCAACGTCCTGACTTTC. Translated, it gives CATEGVGANVLTF.

The chain carries TRBV6-5 and TRBJ1-2; D is perhaps TRBD1 (5 bases). This CDR3 region has 14 residues. Looked up from germline, CDR1 is MNHEY and CDR2 is SVGAGI. With 3 bases removed from V and 0 bases from J, the gap between germline ends came to 8 bases. CDR3 DNA sequence: TGTGCCAGCAGTTATGGGGGAGCTAACTATGGCTACACCTTC. It translates to CASSYGGANYGYTF.

The V call is TRBV21-1, the J call TRBJ2-7. TRBV21-1 is a pseudogene locus. CDR3 size: 15 residues. CDR3 sequence: CASSGVEKTPYEQYF. CDR3 coding DNA: TGTGCCAGCAGCGGGGTGGAGAAGACCCCCTACGAGCAGTACTTC.

This clone has only one observation. The genes are TRBV19 and TRBJ2-1, with 10 bases identical to TRBD2. CDR1 LNHDA and CDR2 SQIVND come from the germline V gene (reference sequence). The CDR3 runs to 17 residues. V gave up 5 bases and J gave up 5 bases; unmatched junction bases: 12. Here the CDR3 reads CASSLSDGLAENNEQFF. The CDR3 DNA is TGTGCCAGTAGTCTCTCGGATGGACTAGCGGAAAACAATGAGCAGTTCTTC.

The V gene is TRBV4-2, the J gene TRBJ1-4, with unresolved D. Germline V gene sequence: CDR1 LGHNA, CDR2 YNFKEQ. The ends were cut back, 4 bases at V and 8 bases at J, with 14 bases in the middle. The length of the CDR3 is 14 residues. The chain's CDR3 is CASSPDLRGEKLFF. In nucleotides, the CDR3 is TGTGCCAGCAGCCCGGACTTAAGAGGGGAAAAACTGTTTTTT.

This chain joins TRBV28 and TRBJ1-1; possibly TRBD1 for D (6 bases). The length of the CDR3 is 14 residues. Germline assignment: CDR1 MDHEN and CDR2 SYDVKM. V lost 7 bases, J lost 5 bases, and 17 bases lay in between. CDR3 nucleotide sequence: TGTGCCAGCACCTATCTTAGGAGGGGGACTGAAGCTTTCTTT. Translated, it gives CASTYLRRGTEAFF.

The chain couples TRBV5-6 to TRBJ1-1; D call uncertain. Germline CDR1 reads SGHDT; CDR2 reads YYEEEE. Trimming stripped 4 bases from V and 2 bases from J, with 15 bases between. CDR3 length: 15 amino acids. The CDR3 sequence: CASSPWENLNTEAFF. The CDR3 DNA is TGTGCCAGCAGCCCCTGGGAGAATCTAAACACTGAAGCTTTCTTT.

V usage is TRBV9 and J usage is TRBJ2-7; D may match TRBD1 or TRBD2 (5 bases each). V gave up 4 bases and J gave up 3 bases, with 11 bases separating them. The CDR3 sequence is 13 residues long. Germline CDR1 and CDR2: SGDLS and YYNGEE. The CDR3 sequence is CASSSGTRYEQYF. The CDR3 DNA follows: TGTGCCAGCAGCTCCGGGACCCGCTACGAGCAGTACTTC.

The chain has TRBV5-6 and TRBJ2-2; the D is unclear. In germline, CDR1 is SGHDT, CDR2 YYEEEE. The V and J ends lost 0 bases and 1 base respectively, with 7 bases between them. The CDR3 length is 15 residues. CDR3 loop: CASSLGGENTGELFF. Here the CDR3 DNA reads TGTGCCAGCAGCTTGGGTGGGGAGAACACCGGGGAGCTGTTTTTT.

This clone was detected once. This chain uses TRBV7-3 with TRBJ2-2; 7 bases match TRBD2. The trim removed 5 bases at V and 4 bases at J, leaving 4 bases unmatched. CDR3 length: 14 amino acids. The germline gives CDR1 SGHTA, CDR2 FQGTGA. CDR3 DNA: TGTGCCAGCAGCCCGAGACTAGCCACCGGGGAGCTGTTTTTT. As protein: CASSPRLATGELFF.

This chain uses TRBV7-9 with TRBJ1-2; D remains ambiguous. The V gene's germline CDR1 is SEHNR and CDR2 FQNEAQ (reference sequence). The germline V and J ends were trimmed by 3 bases and 3 bases, with 11 bases remaining between them. CDR3 length equals 14 residues. This CDR3 is CASSFLGADYGYTF. The DNA for the CDR3 is TGTGCCAGCAGCTTCCTTGGAGCGGACTATGGCTACACCTTC.

The rearrangement uses TRBV7-9 and TRBJ2-3; D may be TRBD2 (6 bases). Trimming removed 1 base from V and 2 bases from J, with 22 bases in between. Germline V gene lookup returns CDR1 SEHNR and CDR2 FQNEAQ (reference sequence). The CDR3 spans 19 residues. The CDR3 sequence: CASSLDLRENPLVTDTQYF. CDR3 coding DNA: TGTGCCAGCAGCTTAGATCTCCGGGAGAACCCCCTTGTCACAGATACGCAGTATTTT.

The chain couples TRBV28 to TRBJ2-7; 7 nucleotides match TRBD1. J gave up 2 bases and V 7 bases, and 5 bases lay outside the gene matches. CDR3 length: 13 residues. From germline, CDR1 is MDHEN and CDR2 SYDVKM. The CDR3 spells CASTRDSTYEQYF. CDR3 sequence (DNA): TGTGCCAGCACCAGGGACAGCACCTACGAGCAGTACTTC.

The chain recombines TRBV19 with TRBJ2-3; D uncertain. The length of the CDR3 is 14 residues. Trimming removed 5 bases from V and 2 bases from J, with 11 bases in between. Germline CDR1 is LNHDA and CDR2 is SQIVND (reference sequence). In nucleotides, the CDR3 is TGTGCCAGTAGTTGGACGGCAGACACAGATACGCAGTATTTT. Amino acids: CASSWTADTDTQYF.

V gene TRBV2 combines with J gene TRBJ2-3; TRBD2 aligns across 16 bases. Per the germline V gene, CDR1 is SNHLY and CDR2 is FYNNEI. Trimming at V came to 7 bases and at J to 4 bases, leaving 5 bases not matched to a gene. This CDR3 region has 16 residues. The CDR3 coding sequence is TGTGCCAGCACTGCGGGACTAGCGGGAGGGGCAGATACGCAGTATTTT. Translation gives CASTAGLAGGADTQYF.

The chain employs TRBV7-8 and TRBJ2-5; D is undetermined. Germline loops: CDR1 SGHVS, CDR2 FQNEAQ. CDR3 length: 12 amino acids. Trimming removed 4 bases at V and 5 bases at J, with 8 bases between. CDR3 region: CASSYTTETQYF. The CDR3 nucleotides are TGTGCCAGCAGCTATACTACGGAGACCCAGTACTTC.

This clone was seen more than once but under ten times. The chain couples TRBV6-5 to TRBJ1-1; D not certain. This CDR3 contains 13 residues. Trimming took 0 bases from V and 11 from J, leaving 13 bases between them. Germline CDR1 and CDR2: MNHEY and SVGAGI. The CDR3 region is CASSYSHQNRAFF. In DNA, the CDR3 is TGTGCCAGCAGTTACTCCCACCAGAACCGGGCTTTCTTT.

As for this clone: The same CDR3 arises from other DNA sequences in this sample as well. V gene TRBV6-5 combines with J gene TRBJ2-7; D unresolved. Germline CDR1 and CDR2: MNHEY and SVGAGI. The CDR3 extends over 13 amino acids. Trimming removed 0 bases from V and 3 bases from J, with 6 bases in between. The CDR3 protein is CASSYSTGYEQYF. The CDR3, as DNA: TGTGCCAGCAGTTACTCGACTGGCTACGAGCAGTACTTC.

The chain joins TRBV4-3 to TRBJ1-1; a weak D match, TRBD1 (5 bases). The germline V and J ends were trimmed by 1 base and 1 base, with 16 bases remaining between them. The V gene's germline CDR1 is LGHNA and CDR2 YSLEER. CDR3 length: 17 amino acids. The CDR3 nucleotides are TGCGCCAGCAGCCAAGTCTTGACGGGAGACAGGAACACTGAAGCTTTCTTT. Encoded protein: CASSQVLTGDRNTEAFF.

This clone was counted a few times. The V and J genes are TRBV15 and TRBJ1-2, with 9 bases identical to TRBD1. Per the germline V gene, CDR1 is LNHNV and CDR2 is YYDKDF (reference sequence). The V gene end was trimmed by 0 bases and the J gene end by 13 bases; junction bases not matched to a gene: 9. The CDR3 has 14 amino acids. The CDR3 region is CATSREGTGPLPTF. CDR3 DNA sequence: TGTGCCACCAGCAGAGAGGGGACAGGGCCCCTGCCCACCTTC.